This record covers a single TCR beta chain. The data derive from a study of blood T cell repertoires in COVID-19. Study at large: Specimens from acute and convalescent COVID-19 originated in the United States, Italy and Spain. PBMCs, B-cell-depleted T cells, or T cells were the source of the cDNA or gDNA that made up the material.

CDR3 size: 13 residues. The V end was cut by 1 base, the J end by 5 bases, with 6 bases between. Germline values: CDR1 SGHAT, CDR2 FQDESV (reference sequence). Here immunoSEQ multiplex PCR was the method, and the copy in TCRdb shows in-frame clones only, minus some. The table lists fewer than 90,000 clones, approximately 86% of them singletons, with 15% in the top ten. Material: peripheral blood. The chain has TRBV11-1 and TRBJ2-1; D possibly corresponds to TRBD2 (5 bases). The receptor was isolated from a male donor with acute or convalescent COVID-19. The CDR3 here is CASSLDGNNEQFF. The DNA of the CDR3 is TGTGCCAGCAGCTTAGACGGGAACAATGAGCAGTTCTTC. Filled out from reference TRBV11-1 and TRBJ2-1, the complete variable domain reads EAEVAQSPRYKITEKSQAVAFWCDPISGHATLYWYRQILGQGPELLVQFQDESVVDDSQLPKDRFSAERLKGVDSTLKIQPAELGDSAMYLCASSLDGNNEQFFGPGTRLTVL.